This passage covers 18 T cell receptor beta chains from one sample sequenced in a study of T cells after yellow fever vaccination. TCRdb recomputed calls from the 5' RACE reads with MiXCR, one row per CDR3 protein. In the table there are more than 350,000 distinct CDR3 sequences, roughly 12% of which are singletons. Sequenced material: PBMCs, taken on the day of the first yellow fever vaccination. Source of these receptors: a man aged 18 to 30 who received the YFV17D yellow fever vaccine.

This chain connects TRBV9 to TRBJ2-1; D is unresolved. Germline V gene lookup returns CDR1 SGDLS and CDR2 YYNGEE. The ends were cut back, 0 bases at V and 7 bases at J, with 8 bases in the middle. This CDR3 contains 13 residues. This CDR3 reads CASSVASGNEQFF. The CDR3 DNA sequence: TGTGCCAGCAGCGTAGCCTCCGGGAATGAGCAGTTCTTC.

This clonotype has a handful of counts. The J gene is TRBJ2-3, the V gene TRBV12-3 or TRBV12-4, with 7 bases aligning to TRBD1. V was clipped by 2 bases and J by 1 base; unmatched bases: 3. The CDR3 length is 15 residues. The CDR3 coding sequence is TGTGCCAGCAGTTTAAGTGGGACAGGCACAGATACGCAGTATTTT. Protein sequence: CASSLSGTGTDTQYF.

This chain links TRBV28 with TRBJ2-2, with D possibly TRBD2 on 6 matching bases. V was shortened by 11 bases and J by 3 bases, with 13 bases between the two germline ends. Germline CDR1 is MDHEN and CDR2 is SYDVKM. This CDR3 has 13 residues. The CDR3 loop is CASRDSDTGELFF. The DNA of the CDR3 is TGTGCCTCACGGGACTCAGACACCGGGGAGCTGTTTTTT.

The CDR3 here is CASSGILQGAGYYGYTF. The CDR3 coding sequence is TGTGCCAGCAGTGGGATACTACAGGGGGCCGGATACTATGGCTACACCTTC. V is TRBV25-1 and J is TRBJ1-2; 9 bases map to TRBD1. The CDR3 loop spans 17 amino acids. Germline V gene sequence: CDR1 MGHDK, CDR2 SYGVNS. V shed 4 bases, J shed 3 bases, and the junction held 12 bases outside the gene matches.

The V call is TRBV29-1, the J call TRBJ2-2, with TRBD2 matching 8 bases. CDR1 and CDR2 from the germline V gene are SQVTM and ANQGSEA. This CDR3 is built from 14 residues. V shed 6 bases and J 6 bases; nucleotides not matched to a gene: 9. Here the CDR3 reads CSVPGLVGPGELFF. CDR3 DNA sequence: TGCAGCGTACCGGGACTAGTAGGACCCGGGGAGCTGTTTTTT.

The chain has TRBV4-1 and TRBJ1-5; 9 nucleotides agree with TRBD1. This CDR3 has 14 residues. CDR1 MGHRA and CDR2 YSYEKL come from the germline V gene. With 6 bases clipped from V and 7 bases from J, the junction kept 7 bases outside the gene matches. The CDR3 DNA reads TGCGCCAGCAGTCGGGGGGACAGGGCCCAGCCCCAGCATTTT. Its protein is CASSRGDRAQPQHF.

The chain joins TRBV7-9 to TRBJ2-3; D may be TRBD2 (6 bases). Looked up from germline, CDR1 is SEHNR and CDR2 is FQNEAQ (reference sequence). The CDR3 sequence is 15 residues long. The ends were cut back, 6 bases at V and 4 bases at J, with 17 bases in the middle. Here the CDR3 reads CASSSPTRLADTQYF. The CDR3 DNA reads TGTGCCAGCAGTTCCCCTACCCGACTAGCAGATACGCAGTATTTT.

In its sample, this clonotype was seen a few times. V is TRBV6-5 and J is TRBJ1-2; 11 bases are a match to TRBD1. In germline, CDR1 is MNHEY, CDR2 SVGAGI. The CDR3 length is 16 residues. Unmatched junction bases numbered 4, after V lost 0 bases and J lost 4 bases. The DNA of the CDR3 is TGTGCCAGCAGTTACTCGATTGGGACAGGGGGCTATGGCTACACCTTC. The encoded protein is CASSYSIGTGGYGYTF.

V gene TRBV6-6 combines with J gene TRBJ2-3; D is unclear. The germline gives CDR1 MNHNY, CDR2 SVGAGI (reference sequence). This CDR3 is 13 amino acids long. The V end lost 11 bases, the J end lost 6 bases, and 18 bases lay between the germline ends. CDR3 in amino acids: CACSWLSRDTQYF. The DNA of the CDR3 is TGTGCCTGTTCTTGGCTTTCACGCGATACGCAGTATTTT.

In its sample, this clonotype was seen many times. The chain recombines TRBV15 with TRBJ1-2; 8 nucleotides align to TRBD1. The germline V gene has CDR1 LNHNV and CDR2 YYDKDF (reference sequence). The V gene end was trimmed by 5 bases and the J gene end by 5 bases; junction bases not matched to a gene: 10. The CDR3 runs 15 residues. CDR3 protein: CATSGFDRGDYGYTF. In nucleotides, the CDR3 is TGTGCCACCAGCGGTTTCGACAGGGGAGATTATGGCTACACCTTC.

This clonotype came up a few times. V gene TRBV12-3 or TRBV12-4 combines with J gene TRBJ2-3; weak D call: TRBD1 (5 bases). This CDR3 spans 16 amino acids. Trimming took 2 bases from V and 2 from J, leaving 14 bases between them. For the CDR3, the DNA is TGTGCCAGCAGTTTAAGGGCAGGGTCGACCACAGATACGCAGTATTTT. It specifies CASSLRAGSTTDTQYF.

This clonotype appeared many times. The chain has TRBV5-1 and TRBJ2-1; 16 bases line up with TRBD2. This CDR3 is 18 amino acids long. Germline values: CDR1 SGHRS, CDR2 YFSETQ. V lost 4 bases and J lost 9; bases outside the gene matches: 13. This CDR3 is CASSAGTSGGASGSEQFF. As DNA, the CDR3 is TGCGCCAGCAGCGCCGGGACTAGCGGGGGGGCGAGTGGGAGTGAGCAGTTCTTC. Complete variable domain (other parts from reference TRBV5-1 and TRBJ2-1): KAGVTQTPRYLIKTRGQQVTLSCSPISGHRSVSWYQQTPGQGLQFLFEYFSETQRNKGNFPGRFSGRQFSNSRSEMNVSTLELGDSALYLCASSAGTSGGASGSEQFFGPGTRLTVL.

This rearrangement joins TRBV7-3 to TRBJ2-6; 8 bases map to TRBD1. The J segment lost 1 base and the V segment lost 11 bases, leaving 7 bases of the junction unmatched. This CDR3 is 15 amino acids long. Germline loops: CDR1 SGHTA, CDR2 FQGTGA. As DNA, the CDR3 is TGTGCCTCCGGGACAGGCCTTTCTGGGGCCAACGTCCTGACTTTC. It encodes CASGTGLSGANVLTF.

The CDR3 loop is CSAHLIGAGLGNEQFF. CDR3 DNA sequence: TGCAGTGCCCACCTCATAGGAGCGGGGCTGGGGAATGAGCAGTTCTTC. The chain has TRBV20-1 and TRBJ2-1, with 7 bases fitting TRBD2. The germline V gene has CDR1 DFQATT and CDR2 SNEGSKA (reference sequence). This CDR3 spans 16 amino acids. The V and J ends lost 6 bases and 7 bases, in that order; junction bases with no gene match: 18.

This chain connects TRBV12-3 or TRBV12-4 to TRBJ1-1; 7 bases map to TRBD1. J gave up 1 base and V 3 bases, and 8 bases lay outside the gene matches. The CDR3 length is 16 residues. The CDR3 here is CASSFSPGGGNTEAFF. Here the CDR3 DNA reads TGTGCCAGCAGTTTCAGCCCAGGGGGGGGGAACACTGAAGCTTTCTTT.

This clonotype came up a few times. The chain couples TRBV5-1 to TRBJ2-4, with TRBD2 matching 7 bases. Germline V lookup: CDR1 SGHRS, CDR2 YFSETQ. The V segment lost 4 bases and the J segment 1 base; nucleotides outside the gene matches: 5. There are 15 residues in the CDR3. CDR3 coding DNA: TGCGCCAGCAGCCCCGGGGGGACCGCCAAAAACATTCAGTACTTC. Its translation is CASSPGGTAKNIQYF.

The V call is TRBV20-1, the J call TRBJ2-7; D unresolved. Trimming stripped 5 bases from V and 3 bases from J, with 8 bases between. Looked up from germline, CDR1 is DFQATT and CDR2 is SNEGSKA (reference sequence). The CDR3 is 11 amino acids. The CDR3 DNA reads TGCAGTGCTGGACCGGTCTACGAGCAGTACTTC. Protein product: CSAGPVYEQYF.

The rearrangement links TRBV9 to TRBJ2-1; TRBD1 agrees at 7 bases. CDR1 and CDR2 from the germline V gene are SGDLS and YYNGEE. This CDR3 is 13 amino acids long. The junction had 4 bases not matched to a gene; V was cut back by 1 base and J by 9 bases. The CDR3 here is CASSVRGGGEQFF. CDR3 DNA sequence: TGTGCCAGCAGCGTAAGAGGGGGCGGTGAGCAGTTCTTC.